A selection of T cell receptor beta chains follows, all from one sample in a study of T cells in Graves' hyperthyroidism and ophthalmopathy. TCRdb reprocessed the multiplex PCR reads via MiXCR and lists one record per CDR3 protein. The sample lists about 840,000 distinct CDR3 sequences, roughly 40% seen once, with 8.9% in the top ten. Material for sequencing was blood. These receptors all stem from a man aged 18 to 29 with Graves' hyperthyroidism. Each CDR3 is given with its conserved first and last residue. Fields, in order: J gene, D gene, clone size, V gene, CDR3 DNA, CDR3 protein. The D gene is left open where the match is weak. For some rows the clone size is stated as once, few or many, or as a class when expanded; others skip it.

j_call: TRBJ2-7; d_call: NA; clone_size: NA; v_call: TRBV20-1; cdr3_nt: TGCAGTGCTTCTAGTGTGAGTGCCTACGAGCAGTACTTC; cdr3_aa: CSASSVSAYEQYF
j_call: TRBJ1-1; d_call: NA; clone_size: many; v_call: TRBV7-3; cdr3_nt: TGTGCCAGCAGCTTCCGCATGACCACTGAAGCTTTCTTT; cdr3_aa: CASSFRMTTEAFF
j_call: TRBJ2-2; d_call: NA; clone_size: many; v_call: TRBV5-6; cdr3_nt: TGTGCCAGCAGCTTGCCCGGCGGTGGGGAGCTGTTTTTT; cdr3_aa: CASSLPGGGELFF
j_call: TRBJ2-7; d_call: NA; clone_size: many; v_call: TRBV15; cdr3_nt: TGTGCCACCAGTCCCCTGGCCGGCGTAGGGGAGCAGTACTTC; cdr3_aa: CATSPLAGVGEQYF
j_call: TRBJ1-1; d_call: TRBD1; clone_size: many; v_call: TRBV29-1; cdr3_nt: TGCAGCCTTGAAGACAGGGTGAACACTGAAGCTTTCTTT; cdr3_aa: CSLEDRVNTEAFF
j_call: TRBJ2-5; d_call: NA; clone_size: few; v_call: TRBV12-5; cdr3_nt: TGTGCTAGTGGACCATTCGATGGGGGGACCCAGTACTTC; cdr3_aa: CASGPFDGGTQYF
j_call: TRBJ1-2; d_call: TRBD1; clone_size: few; v_call: TRBV29-1; cdr3_nt: TGCAGCGCCGGACAGGCGTATGGCTACACCTTC; cdr3_aa: CSAGQAYGYTF
j_call: TRBJ2-7; d_call: TRBD1; clone_size: NA; v_call: TRBV6-5; cdr3_nt: TGTGCCAGCAGTTCGCCGGGACAGGTTGCCTACGAGCAGTACTTC; cdr3_aa: CASSSPGQVAYEQYF
j_call: TRBJ2-6; d_call: NA; clone_size: NA; v_call: TRBV10-3; cdr3_nt: TGTGCCATCAGTGAGTCAAACAGTCAAGTCTCTGGGGCCAACGTCCTGACTTTC; cdr3_aa: CAISESNSQVSGANVLTF
j_call: TRBJ1-1; d_call: TRBD1; clone_size: many; v_call: TRBV20-1; cdr3_nt: TGCAGTGCGCCGGACAGGCCGTCTGAAGCTTTCTTT; cdr3_aa: CSAPDRPSEAFF
j_call: TRBJ1-5; d_call: NA; clone_size: few; v_call: TRBV6-5; cdr3_nt: TGTGCCAGCAGTTACTCGGGGGATCAGCCCCAGCATTTT; cdr3_aa: CASSYSGDQPQHF
j_call: TRBJ2-2; d_call: TRBD2; clone_size: NA; v_call: TRBV29-1; cdr3_nt: TGCAGCGAAGTAGCGGGAATGGCCGGGGAGCTGTTTTTT; cdr3_aa: CSEVAGMAGELFF
j_call: TRBJ1-5; d_call: TRBD1; clone_size: NA; v_call: TRBV2; cdr3_nt: TGTGCCAGCAGTGGGGACAGGGGGCGCAGCAATCAGCCCCAGCATTTT; cdr3_aa: CASSGDRGRSNQPQHF
j_call: TRBJ1-1; d_call: NA; clone_size: NA; v_call: TRBV11-1; cdr3_nt: TGTGCCAGCAGCCTTCGGGACTCCGGCTTT; cdr3_aa: CASSLRDSGF
j_call: TRBJ1-5; d_call: NA; clone_size: few; v_call: TRBV5-6; cdr3_nt: TGTGCCAGCAGCTTGTGGCGGACCTTTAGCAATCAGCCCCAGCATTTT; cdr3_aa: CASSLWRTFSNQPQHF
j_call: TRBJ2-7; d_call: NA; clone_size: many; v_call: TRBV14; cdr3_nt: TGTGCCAGCAGCCAAGGGGCCCTCGGCGAGCAGTACTTC; cdr3_aa: CASSQGALGEQYF
j_call: TRBJ1-5; d_call: NA; clone_size: many; v_call: TRBV2; cdr3_nt: TGTGCCAGCAGTGAGAGGGTGGATCAGCCCCAGCATTTT; cdr3_aa: CASSERVDQPQHF
j_call: TRBJ2-5; d_call: TRBD2; clone_size: many; v_call: TRBV10-3; cdr3_nt: TGTGCCATCAGTGAGTCGAGCGGGAGGGCCAAGGAGACCCAGTACTTC; cdr3_aa: CAISESSGRAKETQYF
j_call: TRBJ1-5; d_call: NA; clone_size: many; v_call: TRBV2; cdr3_nt: TGTGCCAGCAGTGAAGCGCAGAGGCAGAGCCCGCATTTT; cdr3_aa: CASSEAQRQSPHF
j_call: TRBJ1-4; d_call: NA; clone_size: few; v_call: TRBV12-3/TRBV12-4; cdr3_nt: TGTGCCAGCAGAGAGCGGGGGGAACATGAAAAACTGTTTTTT; cdr3_aa: CASRERGEHEKLFF
j_call: TRBJ1-1; d_call: TRBD1; clone_size: NA; v_call: TRBV7-2; cdr3_nt: TGTGCCAGCAACATACTGGACAGGGTTGAGGTGAACACTGAAGCTTTCTTT; cdr3_aa: CASNILDRVEVNTEAFF
j_call: TRBJ1-2; d_call: NA; clone_size: many; v_call: TRBV19; cdr3_nt: TGTGCCAGTAGTATTACGAGGGCCAGGTATGGCTACACCTTC; cdr3_aa: CASSITRARYGYTF
j_call: TRBJ2-5; d_call: NA; clone_size: many; v_call: TRBV10-3; cdr3_nt: TGTGCCATCAGTGCCCCCGAGGGGGAGACCCAGTACTTC; cdr3_aa: CAISAPEGETQYF
j_call: TRBJ1-4; d_call: NA; clone_size: NA; v_call: TRBV7-9; cdr3_nt: TGTGCCAGCAGCTTCGGCTGGGAGGTTGAAAAACTGTTTTTT; cdr3_aa: CASSFGWEVEKLFF
j_call: TRBJ2-2; d_call: NA; clone_size: NA; v_call: TRBV29-1; cdr3_nt: TGCAGCGTTCTTACACCTAACACCGGGGAGCTGTTTTTT; cdr3_aa: CSVLTPNTGELFF
j_call: TRBJ2-6; d_call: NA; clone_size: many; v_call: TRBV20-1; cdr3_nt: TGCAGTGCTAATGACAGAACCTCTGGGGCCAACGTCCTGACTTTC; cdr3_aa: CSANDRTSGANVLTF
j_call: TRBJ2-5; d_call: NA; clone_size: NA; v_call: TRBV5-1; cdr3_nt: TGCGCCAGCAATACGGCATCTCTTGAGACCCAGTACTTC; cdr3_aa: CASNTASLETQYF
j_call: TRBJ1-1; d_call: NA; clone_size: many; v_call: TRBV7-9; cdr3_nt: TGTGCCAGCAGCTTATTGACGCTTGAAGCTTTCTTT; cdr3_aa: CASSLLTLEAFF
j_call: TRBJ2-2; d_call: TRBD2; clone_size: many; v_call: TRBV29-1; cdr3_nt: TGCAGCGCCGGACTAGTGTATGCCGGGGAGCTGTTTTTT; cdr3_aa: CSAGLVYAGELFF
j_call: TRBJ1-5; d_call: NA; clone_size: many; v_call: TRBV20-1; cdr3_nt: TGCAGTGCTAGCACAGGGAGGGTGAACAATCAGCCCCAGCATTTT; cdr3_aa: CSASTGRVNNQPQHF
j_call: TRBJ2-2; d_call: TRBD1; clone_size: few; v_call: TRBV6-5; cdr3_nt: TGTGCCAGCCTTCCGGGACAGGGTTTCACCGGGGAGCTGTTTTTT; cdr3_aa: CASLPGQGFTGELFF
j_call: TRBJ2-7; d_call: NA; clone_size: NA; v_call: TRBV20-1; cdr3_nt: TGCAGTGCTTATTCCCCCGTAAGCAGTAATCACGAGCAGTACTTC; cdr3_aa: CSAYSPVSSNHEQYF
j_call: TRBJ1-3; d_call: TRBD1; clone_size: NA; v_call: TRBV13; cdr3_nt: TGTGCCAGCAGCCCATCACAGGGGGCAGGAAACACCATATATTTT; cdr3_aa: CASSPSQGAGNTIYF
j_call: TRBJ2-5; d_call: NA; clone_size: NA; v_call: TRBV9; cdr3_nt: TGTGCCAGCAGCCAAGATCCAGGGGCCCAAGAGACCCAGTACTTC; cdr3_aa: CASSQDPGAQETQYF
j_call: TRBJ1-6; d_call: NA; clone_size: many; v_call: TRBV10-3; cdr3_nt: TGTGCCATCAGTGAATCAGGACATTCCGGATCACCCCTCCACTTT; cdr3_aa: CAISESGHSGSPLHF
j_call: TRBJ2-7; d_call: NA; clone_size: NA; v_call: TRBV9; cdr3_nt: TGTGCCAGCAGCTTAGTTCGGGACATCTCCTACGAGCAGTACTTC; cdr3_aa: CASSLVRDISYEQYF
j_call: TRBJ2-5; d_call: TRBD1; clone_size: NA; v_call: TRBV9; cdr3_nt: TGTGCCAGCAGCCGGGACAGGGAGGGGAAAGAGACCCAGTACTTC; cdr3_aa: CASSRDREGKETQYF
j_call: TRBJ1-5; d_call: NA; clone_size: NA; v_call: TRBV19; cdr3_nt: TGTGCCAGTAGTATCGGGGACAATCAGCCCCAGCATTTT; cdr3_aa: CASSIGDNQPQHF
j_call: TRBJ1-5; d_call: NA; clone_size: few; v_call: TRBV20-1; cdr3_nt: TGCAGTGCTAGACTTGGCTGGCAGGGAGACAATCAGCCCCAGCATTTT; cdr3_aa: CSARLGWQGDNQPQHF
j_call: TRBJ1-6; d_call: TRBD1; clone_size: NA; v_call: TRBV14; cdr3_nt: TGTGCCAGCAGCCAAGTGACAGGGGGCGATGATTCACCCCTCCACTTT; cdr3_aa: CASSQVTGGDDSPLHF
j_call: TRBJ2-7; d_call: TRBD2; clone_size: once; v_call: TRBV25-1; cdr3_nt: TGTGCCAGCAGTGTCGGTGGGGGGGTTGCCCTCTGCGAGCAGTACTTC; cdr3_aa: CASSVGGGVALCEQYF
j_call: TRBJ1-1; d_call: NA; clone_size: NA; v_call: TRBV7-3; cdr3_nt: TGTGCCAGCAGCCCCACAGGGCCGAACACTGAAGCTTTCTTT; cdr3_aa: CASSPTGPNTEAFF
j_call: TRBJ2-7; d_call: NA; clone_size: NA; v_call: TRBV6-1; cdr3_nt: TGTGCCAGCAGTTACTTGGGGAAGAGCTCCTACGAGCAGTACTTC; cdr3_aa: CASSYLGKSSYEQYF
j_call: TRBJ2-3; d_call: NA; clone_size: NA; v_call: TRBV12-3/TRBV12-4; cdr3_nt: TGTGCCAGCAGTGCCTGGAATAACAGGTTGTATTTT; cdr3_aa: CASSAWNNRLYF
j_call: TRBJ1-1; d_call: NA; clone_size: many; v_call: TRBV29-1; cdr3_nt: TGCAGCGTTGAATCATTTGGTGAAGCTTTCTTT; cdr3_aa: CSVESFGEAFF
j_call: TRBJ1-1; d_call: NA; clone_size: NA; v_call: TRBV5-4; cdr3_nt: TGTGCCAGCAGGGACGGGGTGGGCAATGAAGCTTTCTTT; cdr3_aa: CASRDGVGNEAFF